This TCR beta chain emerged from a study of PD-L1 blockade in urothelial cancer. Study-level information: Patients with male sex and bladder-origin urothelial cancer accounted for twenty-five of 29 enrolled. Enrolled patients had been treated previously with 0 to 3 chemotherapy regimens. Analyses used blood from 3 weeks (second dose) and 6 weeks after treatment start.

Spike-ins of synthetic TCR analog templates went into each PCR. Profiled with immunoSEQ multiplex PCR; TCRdb holds only in-frame clones, not every one. The table has about 80,000 clones, about 85% seen once. The CDR3 length is 15 residues. Trimming stripped 3 bases from V and 7 bases from J, with 19 bases between. Germline CDR1 reads SGHRS; CDR2 reads YFSETQ. This material consisted of PBMCs, taken around atezolizumab (anti-PD-L1) treatment. This clonotype was sampled from a woman between 65 and 79 years old with urothelial cancer. The chain joins TRBV5-1 to TRBJ1-2; possibly TRBD1 for D (5 bases). The CDR3 DNA sequence: TGCGCCAGCAGCTCCGTCCCGGGGGGGTTGAGTGGCTACACCTTC. Translated: CASSSVPGGLSGYTF.